The 2 T cell receptor beta chains below all came from one sample that was sequenced in a study of cytomegalovirus exposure and HLA in healthy donors. The PCR ran on 60 Vbeta and 13 Jbeta primers. Assay used: immunoSEQ multiplex PCR; TCRdb lists only in-frame clones, some missing. The repertoire holds approximately 140,000 clones, with over 65% as singletons. Sequenced material: PBMCs. The receptor set was obtained from a male donor in good health and CMV-seronegative.

V gene TRBV18 combines with J gene TRBJ2-3; 7 bases are a match to TRBD1. Germline V CDR1 and CDR2: KGHSH, LQKENI. The CDR3 is made up of 15 amino acids. V lost 1 base and J lost 2; bases outside the gene matches: 3. CDR3 residues: CASSPRQGVTDTQYF. The CDR3 nucleotides are TGTGCCAGCTCACCACGGCAGGGGGTCACAGATACGCAGTATTTT.

V is TRBV7-8 and J is TRBJ1-2, with D perhaps TRBD1 (5 bases). Germline V gene sequence: CDR1 SGHVS, CDR2 FQNEAQ. The V end was cut by 4 bases, the J end by 4 bases, with 7 bases between. The length of the CDR3 is 12 residues. The CDR3 spells CASSSGVYGYTF. The CDR3 nucleotides read TGTGCCAGCAGCTCGGGGGTCTATGGCTACACCTTC.